This TCR beta chain was observed in a study of CD8+CD57+ T cells in acquired aplastic anemia. CDR3 length: 15 residues. The germline V gene has CDR1 DFQATT and CDR2 SNEGSKA (reference sequence). The V and J ends lost 5 bases and 2 bases, in that order; junction bases with no gene match: 11. Patients sequenced had flow cytometry evidence of CD8+CD57+ cell expansion. It was genomic DNA that served as the template for profiling TCR beta VDJ and CDR3. In TCRdb, the reads were re-called with MiXCR into one record per CDR3 protein. The sample yields 250,000 to 300,000 distinct CDR3 sequences, about three fifths seen once. In this sample, this clonotype turned up many times.

This TCR was recovered from a human donor with aplastic anemia. This chain uses TRBV20-1 with TRBJ2-7; 8 bases line up with TRBD1. Material for sequencing was sorted CD4+, CD8+, or CD8+CD57+ T cells (not recorded which) from PBMCs. As DNA, the CDR3 is TGCAGTGCTTTAAATACGGACAGGGTTCCCTACGAGCAGTACTTC. Translated, it gives CSALNTDRVPYEQYF.